This is a list of T cell receptor beta chains from one sample in a study of CD4 T cells in relation to SARS-CoV-2 and coronaviruses. Clones were sequenced by immunoSEQ multiplex PCR, and TCRdb holds only the in-frame ones, with some missing. The table lists some 68,000 clones, approximately 93% of them singletons. Sequenced input: naive CD4+ T cells from PBMCs. These receptor sequences come from a human donor in good health. CDR3s include the opening cysteine and the closing phenylalanine or tryptophan. A D gene is named only where the DNA matches it firmly. Clone size is not always given. Where it is, it says once, few, many or a class for expanded clones.

CDR3 protein	CDR3 DNA	J gene	D gene	clone size	V gene
CASSSGPYLLAGGEETQYF	TGTGCCAGCAGCTCCGGACCTTATCTCCTAGCGGGGGGGGAGGAGACCCAGTACTTC	TRBJ2-5	TRBD2	NA	TRBV7-2
CASSLAGVGYNEQFF	TGTGCCAGCAGCTTGGCGGGAGTGGGCTACAATGAGCAGTTCTTC	TRBJ2-1	NA	NA	TRBV5-6
CASRVESGTDTQYF	TGTGCCAGCCGGGTGGAGTCTGGCACAGATACGCAGTATTTT	TRBJ2-3	NA	NA	TRBV2
CASGLGGQVISGELFF	TGTGCTAGTGGTTTGGGCGGACAGGTTATATCCGGGGAGCTGTTTTTT	TRBJ2-2	TRBD1	few	TRBV12-5
CASASKNEQFF	TGTGCCAGCGCTAGTAAGAATGAGCAGTTCTTC	TRBJ2-1	NA	NA	TRBV28
CASSLWVAGGILEQYF	TGTGCCAGCAGCTTGTGGGTGGCTGGAGGGATTTTGGAGCAGTACTTC	TRBJ2-7	NA	NA	TRBV7-9
CASSPGQGELVGELFF	TGTGCCAGCAGCCCAGGACAGGGGGAGTTAGTCGGGGAGCTGTTTTTT	TRBJ2-2	TRBD1	NA	TRBV11-3
CASSRPGQAGETQYF	TGTGCCAGCAGCCGCCCGGGACAAGCGGGAGAGACCCAGTACTTC	TRBJ2-5	NA	NA	TRBV5-4
CASSPGTGATNEKLFF	TGCGCCAGCAGCCCCGGGACTGGAGCAACTAATGAAAAACTGTTTTTT	TRBJ1-4	NA	NA	TRBV5-1
CASSEDRFEYQPQHF	TGTGCCAGCAGTGAAGACAGGTTTGAGTATCAGCCCCAGCATTTT	TRBJ1-5	NA	NA	TRBV6-1
CASSGQGHYGYTF	TGTGCCAGCTCTGGGCAGGGCCACTATGGCTACACCTTC	TRBJ1-2	NA	NA	TRBV6-6
CASRNQGRTNEKLFF	TGTGCCAGTAGGAACCAGGGCCGAACTAATGAAAAACTGTTTTTT	TRBJ1-4	NA	NA	TRBV19
CASSEPAGDSYNEQFF	TGTGCCAGCAGTGAACCGGCAGGGGACTCCTACAATGAGCAGTTCTTC	TRBJ2-1	NA	NA	TRBV25-1
CASSLEPGGQETQYF	TGCGCCAGCAGCTTGGAACCGGGGGGTCAGGAGACCCAGTACTTC	TRBJ2-5	TRBD2	NA	TRBV5-1
CASSIGRTETQYF	TGTGCCAGTAGTATAGGCCGGACGGAGACCCAGTACTTC	TRBJ2-5	NA	NA	TRBV19
CASSERSGRGQETQYF	TGCGCCAGCAGTGAGAGGAGCGGAAGGGGCCAAGAGACCCAGTACTTC	TRBJ2-5	NA	NA	TRBV10-2
CASSLVAGAIYNEQFF	TGTGCCAGCAGCTTAGTGGCGGGAGCTATTTACAATGAGCAGTTCTTC	TRBJ2-1	TRBD2	NA	TRBV7-2
CANGVTNSPLHF	TGTGCCAACGGGGTTACTAATTCACCCCTCCACTTT	TRBJ1-6	NA	NA	TRBV10-3
CASSEYRPDTEAFF	TGTGCCAGCAGTGAATACCGGCCCGACACTGAAGCTTTCTTT	TRBJ1-1	NA	NA	TRBV2
CATSSSGTGGVETQYF	TGTGCCACCAGCAGTTCCGGGACAGGGGGCGTAGAGACCCAGTACTTC	TRBJ2-5	TRBD1	NA	TRBV10-3
CASSLASAGGLGEQFF	TGCGCCAGCAGCTTGGCCTCGGCGGGGGGGCTAGGTGAGCAGTTCTTC	TRBJ2-1	TRBD2	NA	TRBV5-1
CASSPLRENTEAFF	TGTGCCAGCTCACCATTGAGGGAGAACACTGAAGCTTTCTTT	TRBJ1-1	NA	NA	TRBV18
CATSRDTGQPQHF	TGTGCCACCAGCAGGGACACGGGCCAGCCCCAGCATTTT	TRBJ1-5	NA	NA	TRBV15
CASSLTGTNAGTDTQYF	TGTGCCAGCAGCTTAACGGGGACTAATGCGGGCACAGATACGCAGTATTTT	TRBJ2-3	TRBD2	NA	TRBV7-3
CASTETENYEQYF	TGTGCCAGCACTGAGACAGAAAACTACGAGCAGTACTTC	TRBJ2-7	NA	NA	TRBV28
CAWAGTPIRGDTIYF	TGTGCCTGGGCCGGGACTCCGATTCGGGGTGACACCATATATTTT	TRBJ1-3	NA	NA	TRBV30
CASSYGTSGYTDTQYF	TGCGCCAGCAGCTACGGGACTAGCGGTTACACAGATACGCAGTATTTT	TRBJ2-3	TRBD2	NA	TRBV5-1
CASSLTSGSTDTQYF	TGTGCCAGCAGCCTGACTAGCGGGAGCACAGATACGCAGTATTTT	TRBJ2-3	TRBD2	NA	TRBV4-2
CASSFTVNTEAFF	TGCGCCAGCAGCTTTACAGTGAACACTGAAGCTTTCTTT	TRBJ1-1	NA	NA	TRBV5-1
CASSGGLAESSYNEQFF	TGTGCCAGCAGCGGCGGACTAGCGGAGAGCTCCTACAATGAGCAGTTCTTC	TRBJ2-1	TRBD2	NA	TRBV7-9
CASSFFGTYEQYF	TGTGCCAGCAGCTTTTTTGGGACCTACGAGCAGTACTTC	TRBJ2-7	NA	once	TRBV5-4
CSARERGEGFF	TGCAGTGCTAGGGAGCGGGGCGAGGGGTTCTTC	TRBJ2-1	TRBD2	NA	TRBV20-1
CASSSLAGGLNEQFF	TGTGCCAGCAGTTCCCTCGCGGGAGGGCTCAATGAGCAGTTCTTC	TRBJ2-1	TRBD2	once	TRBV28
CASSYSGGNTEAFF	TGTGCCAGCAGCTACTCCGGCGGAAACACTGAAGCTTTCTTT	TRBJ1-1	NA	NA	TRBV7-2
CASSGGTGSGANVLTF	TGTGCCAGCAGTGGAGGCACGGGCTCTGGGGCCAACGTCCTGACTTTC	TRBJ2-6	NA	NA	TRBV6-1
CASSLKHRWVETQYF	TGTGCCAGCAGTTTAAAGCATCGTTGGGTAGAGACCCAGTACTTC	TRBJ2-5	NA	NA	TRBV28
CASSQGASDTQYF	TGTGCCAGTAGCCAGGGGGCGTCAGATACGCAGTATTTT	TRBJ2-3	TRBD1	NA	TRBV19
CAWDRVLQGQYF	TGTGCCTGGGACAGGGTACTCCAGGGCCAGTACTTC	TRBJ2-5	TRBD1	NA	TRBV30
CASSLSGTDTQYF	TGTGCCAGCAGCCTATCCGGCACAGATACGCAGTATTTT	TRBJ2-3	NA	once	TRBV7-2
CASSYRPGAGEQFF	TGTGCCAGCAGTTACAGACCGGGCGCGGGTGAGCAGTTCTTC	TRBJ2-1	NA	NA	TRBV6-5
CASSARDGPSTDTQYF	TGTGCCAGCAGCGCCCGGGATGGACCCAGCACAGATACGCAGTATTTT	TRBJ2-3	NA	NA	TRBV9
CASSYASTGMVGYSNQPQHF	TGTGCCAGCAGCTATGCCTCGACAGGGATGGTGGGATATAGCAATCAGCCCCAGCATTTT	TRBJ1-5	TRBD1	NA	TRBV6-2/TRBV6-3
CATGQPNEKLFF	TGTGCCACGGGACAGCCAAATGAAAAACTGTTTTTT	TRBJ1-4	TRBD1	NA	TRBV10-3
CASSQDGAGASTDTQYF	TGTGCCAGCAGCCAAGATGGGGCGGGAGCTAGCACAGATACGCAGTATTTT	TRBJ2-3	TRBD2	NA	TRBV3-1/TRBV3-2
CASSPFPGQGHNYGYTF	TGTGCCAGCAGTCCTTTCCCGGGACAGGGTCACAACTATGGCTACACCTTC	TRBJ1-2	TRBD1	NA	TRBV27
CASSQGQGAYSYEQYF	TGCGCCAGCAGCCAAGGACAGGGGGCCTACTCCTACGAGCAGTACTTC	TRBJ2-7	TRBD1	NA	TRBV5-1
CASSPLPRGSDTQYF	TGTGCCAGTAGTCCATTACCCCGGGGTTCGGATACGCAGTATTTT	TRBJ2-3	NA	NA	TRBV19
CASSLEGRYSPLHF	TGTGCCAGCAGCTTAGAAGGGAGGTATTCACCCCTCCACTTT	TRBJ1-6	NA	NA	TRBV7-2
CASSHPLGGGLDTQYF	TGTGCCAGCAGCCATCCCCTCGGTGGGGGCTTGGATACGCAGTATTTT	TRBJ2-3	NA	NA	TRBV3-1/TRBV3-2
CASTEVGAQGYTF	TGTGCCAGCACCGAGGTAGGGGCGCAAGGCTACACCTTC	TRBJ1-2	NA	NA	TRBV7-9
CSVEGLAGVGRGSYEQYF	TGCAGCGTTGAAGGACTAGCGGGAGTGGGGAGGGGCTCCTACGAGCAGTACTTC	TRBJ2-7	TRBD2	NA	TRBV29-1
CSVEGYSYNEQFF	TGCAGCGTTGAAGGGTACTCCTACAATGAGCAGTTCTTC	TRBJ2-1	NA	NA	TRBV29-1
CASSLALGVQPQHF	TGCGCCAGCAGCTTGGCCCTGGGAGTTCAGCCCCAGCATTTT	TRBJ1-5	NA	NA	TRBV5-1
CSGGSTEAFF	TGTTCGGGAGGGAGCACTGAAGCTTTCTTT	TRBJ1-1	NA	NA	TRBV7-2
CASRRGAGANVLTF	TGTGCCAGCAGGAGGGGTGCTGGGGCCAACGTCCTGACTTTC	TRBJ2-6	NA	NA	TRBV9
CASSDAGRPGEKLFF	TGTGCCAGCAGTGACGCGGGCAGACCGGGTGAAAAACTGTTTTTT	TRBJ1-4	NA	NA	TRBV6-4
CASSNPRDTEAFF	TGTGCCAGTAGTAATCCCAGGGACACTGAAGCTTTCTTT	TRBJ1-1	NA	NA	TRBV19